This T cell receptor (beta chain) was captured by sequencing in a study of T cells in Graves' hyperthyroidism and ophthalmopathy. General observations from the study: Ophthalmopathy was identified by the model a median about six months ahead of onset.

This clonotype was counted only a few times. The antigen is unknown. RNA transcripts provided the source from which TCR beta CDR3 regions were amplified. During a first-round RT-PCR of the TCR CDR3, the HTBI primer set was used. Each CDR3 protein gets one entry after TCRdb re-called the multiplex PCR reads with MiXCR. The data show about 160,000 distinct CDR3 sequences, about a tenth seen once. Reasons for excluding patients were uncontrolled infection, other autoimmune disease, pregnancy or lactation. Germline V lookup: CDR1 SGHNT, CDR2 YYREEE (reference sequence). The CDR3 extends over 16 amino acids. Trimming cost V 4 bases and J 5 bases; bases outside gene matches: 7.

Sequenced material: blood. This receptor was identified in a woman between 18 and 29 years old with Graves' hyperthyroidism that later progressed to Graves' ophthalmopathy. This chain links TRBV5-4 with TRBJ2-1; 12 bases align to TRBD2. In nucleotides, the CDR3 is TGTGCCAGCAGCCGGTCCCTAGCGGGGGGGCACAATGAGCAGTTCTTC. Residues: CASSRSLAGGHNEQFF. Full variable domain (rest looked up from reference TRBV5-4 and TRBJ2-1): ETGVTQSPTHLIKTRGQQVTLRCSSQSGHNTVSWYQQALGQGPQFIFQYYREEENGRGNFPPRFSGLQFPNYSSELNVNALELDDSALYLCASSRSLAGGHNEQFFGPGTRLTVL.